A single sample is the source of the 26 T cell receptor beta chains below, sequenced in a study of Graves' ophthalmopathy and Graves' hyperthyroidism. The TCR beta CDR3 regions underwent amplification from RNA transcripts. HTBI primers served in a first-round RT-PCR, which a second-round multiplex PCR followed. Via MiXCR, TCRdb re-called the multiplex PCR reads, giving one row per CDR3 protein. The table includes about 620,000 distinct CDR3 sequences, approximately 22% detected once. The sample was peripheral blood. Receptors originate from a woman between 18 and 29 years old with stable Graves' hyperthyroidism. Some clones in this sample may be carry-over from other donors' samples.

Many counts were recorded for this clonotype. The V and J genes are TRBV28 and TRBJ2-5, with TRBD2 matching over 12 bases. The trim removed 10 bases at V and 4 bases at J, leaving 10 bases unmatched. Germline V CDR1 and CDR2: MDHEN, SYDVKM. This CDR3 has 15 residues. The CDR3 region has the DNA TGTGCCACCACCGGGGTGGGACTAGCGGGAGAGACCCAGTACTTC. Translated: CATTGVGLAGETQYF.

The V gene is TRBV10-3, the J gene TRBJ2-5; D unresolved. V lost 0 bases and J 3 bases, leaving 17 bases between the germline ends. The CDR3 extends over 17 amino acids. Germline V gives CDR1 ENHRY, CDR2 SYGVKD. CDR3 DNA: TGTGCCATCAGTGAGTCATTGGGGTTTGGTTCAGAAGAGACCCAGTACTTC. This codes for CAISESLGFGSEETQYF.

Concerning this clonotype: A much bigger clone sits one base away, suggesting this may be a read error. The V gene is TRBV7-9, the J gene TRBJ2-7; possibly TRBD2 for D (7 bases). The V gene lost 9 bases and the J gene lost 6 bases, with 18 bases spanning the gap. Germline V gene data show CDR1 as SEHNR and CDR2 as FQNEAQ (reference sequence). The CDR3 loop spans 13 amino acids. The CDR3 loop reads CARSRGGILEQYF. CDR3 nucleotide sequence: TGTGCCAGGAGCCGCGGGGGCATCCTCGAGCAGTACTTC.

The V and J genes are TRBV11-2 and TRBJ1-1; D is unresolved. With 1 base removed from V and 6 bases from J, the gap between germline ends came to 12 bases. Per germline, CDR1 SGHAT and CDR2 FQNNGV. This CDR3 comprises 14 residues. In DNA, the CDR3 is TGTGCCAGCAGCTTAGTTGCACGAGCCCCTGAAGCTTTCTTT. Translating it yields CASSLVARAPEAFF.

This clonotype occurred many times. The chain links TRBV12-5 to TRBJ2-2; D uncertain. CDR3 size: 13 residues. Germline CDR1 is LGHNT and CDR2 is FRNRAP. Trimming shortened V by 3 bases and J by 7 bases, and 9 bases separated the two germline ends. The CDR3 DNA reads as TGTGCTAGTGGTTTCGGAGAGATCGGGGAGCTGTTTTTT. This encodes CASGFGEIGELFF.

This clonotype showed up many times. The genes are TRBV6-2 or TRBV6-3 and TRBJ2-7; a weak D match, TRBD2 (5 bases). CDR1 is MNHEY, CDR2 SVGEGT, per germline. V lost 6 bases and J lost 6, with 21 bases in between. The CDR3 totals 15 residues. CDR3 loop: CASSGRATGRSEQYF. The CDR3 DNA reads TGTGCCAGCAGCGGCCGGGCCACGGGGAGAAGCGAGCAGTACTTC.

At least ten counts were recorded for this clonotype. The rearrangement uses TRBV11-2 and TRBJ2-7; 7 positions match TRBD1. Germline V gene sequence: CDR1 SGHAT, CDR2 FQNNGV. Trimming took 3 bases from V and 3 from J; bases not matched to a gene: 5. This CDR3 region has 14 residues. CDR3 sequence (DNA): TGTGCCAGCAGCTTGAGGGGGCCCCTCTACGAGCAGTACTTC. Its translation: CASSLRGPLYEQYF. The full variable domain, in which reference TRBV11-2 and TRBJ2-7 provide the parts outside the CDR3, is EAGVAQSPRYKIIEKRQSVAFWCNPISGHATLYWYQQILGQGPKLLIQFQNNGVVDDSQLPKDRFSAERLKGVDSTLKIQPAKLEDSAVYLCASSLRGPLYEQYFGPGTRLTVT.

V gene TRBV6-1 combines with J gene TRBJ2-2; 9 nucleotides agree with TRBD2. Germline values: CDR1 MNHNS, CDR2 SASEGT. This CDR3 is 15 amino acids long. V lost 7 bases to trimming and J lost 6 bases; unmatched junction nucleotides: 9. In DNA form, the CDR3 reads TGTGCCAGCAAGGAGGGACTAGCTCGGGCCGGGGAGCTGTTTTTT. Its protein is CASKEGLARAGELFF.

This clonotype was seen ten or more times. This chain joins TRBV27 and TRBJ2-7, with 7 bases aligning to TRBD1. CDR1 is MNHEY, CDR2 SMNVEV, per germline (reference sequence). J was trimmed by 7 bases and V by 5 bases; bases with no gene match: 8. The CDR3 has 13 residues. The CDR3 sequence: CASSHGTAQEQYF. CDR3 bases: TGTGCCAGCAGTCACGGGACAGCACAAGAGCAGTACTTC.

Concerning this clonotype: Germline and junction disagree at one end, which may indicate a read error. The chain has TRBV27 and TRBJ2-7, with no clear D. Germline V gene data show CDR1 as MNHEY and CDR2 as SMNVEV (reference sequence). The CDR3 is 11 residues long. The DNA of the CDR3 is TGTGTCAGCAGCATCTCCTACGAGCAGTACTTC. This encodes CVSSISYEQYF.

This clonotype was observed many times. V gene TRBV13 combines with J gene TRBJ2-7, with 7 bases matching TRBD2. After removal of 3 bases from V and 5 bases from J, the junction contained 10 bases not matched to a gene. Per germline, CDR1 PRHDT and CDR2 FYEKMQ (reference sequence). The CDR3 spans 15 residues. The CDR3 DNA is TGTGCCAGCAGCTTCTTCCGCGGGAGAAAGGACGAGCAGTACTTC. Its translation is CASSFFRGRKDEQYF.

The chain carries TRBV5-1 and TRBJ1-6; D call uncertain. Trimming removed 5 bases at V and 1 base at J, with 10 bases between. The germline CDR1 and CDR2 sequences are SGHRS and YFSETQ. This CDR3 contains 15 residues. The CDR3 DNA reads TGCGCCAGCAGTTCGGGAGTTTCCTATAATTCACCCCTCCACTTT. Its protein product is CASSSGVSYNSPLHF.

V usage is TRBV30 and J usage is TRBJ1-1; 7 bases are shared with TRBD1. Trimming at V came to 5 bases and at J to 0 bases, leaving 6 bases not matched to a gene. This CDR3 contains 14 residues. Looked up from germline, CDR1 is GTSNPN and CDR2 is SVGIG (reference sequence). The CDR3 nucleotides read TGTGCCTGGGATAAGGGACAGATGAACACTGAAGCTTTCTTT. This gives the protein CAWDKGQMNTEAFF.

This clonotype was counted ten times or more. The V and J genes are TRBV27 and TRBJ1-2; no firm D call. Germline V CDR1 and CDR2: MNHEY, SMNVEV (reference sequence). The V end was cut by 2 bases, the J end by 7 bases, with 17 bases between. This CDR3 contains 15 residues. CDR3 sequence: CASSLREGPPGGYTF. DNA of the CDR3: TGTGCCAGCAGTTTAAGGGAGGGCCCACCGGGTGGCTACACCTTC.

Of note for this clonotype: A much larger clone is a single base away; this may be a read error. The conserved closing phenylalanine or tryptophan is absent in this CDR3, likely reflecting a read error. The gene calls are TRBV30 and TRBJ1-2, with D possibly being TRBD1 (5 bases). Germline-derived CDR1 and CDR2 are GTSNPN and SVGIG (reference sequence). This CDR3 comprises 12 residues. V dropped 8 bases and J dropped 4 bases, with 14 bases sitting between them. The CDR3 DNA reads TGTGCCGCCTCTCAGGGAACCTATGGCTACACCGTC. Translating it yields CAASQGTYGYTV.

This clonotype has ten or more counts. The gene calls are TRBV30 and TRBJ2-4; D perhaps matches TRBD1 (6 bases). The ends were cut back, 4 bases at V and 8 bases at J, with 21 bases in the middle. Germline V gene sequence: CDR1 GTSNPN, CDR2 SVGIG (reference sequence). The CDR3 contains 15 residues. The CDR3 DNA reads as TGTGCCTGGACTGCCACGGGACAACGTCGGGACATTCAGTACTTC. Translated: CAWTATGQRRDIQYF.

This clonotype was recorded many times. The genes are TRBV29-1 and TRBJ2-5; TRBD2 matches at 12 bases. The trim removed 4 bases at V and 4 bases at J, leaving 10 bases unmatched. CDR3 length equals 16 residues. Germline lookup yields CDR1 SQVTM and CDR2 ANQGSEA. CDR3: CSVAGATSGSGETQYF. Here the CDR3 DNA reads TGCAGCGTTGCAGGGGCGACTAGCGGGAGTGGAGAGACCCAGTACTTC.

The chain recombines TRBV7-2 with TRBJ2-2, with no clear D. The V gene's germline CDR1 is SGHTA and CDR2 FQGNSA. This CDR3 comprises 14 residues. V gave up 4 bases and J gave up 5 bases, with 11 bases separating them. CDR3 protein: CASSSRTQTGELFF. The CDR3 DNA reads TGTGCCAGCAGCTCCCGGACCCAGACCGGGGAGCTGTTTTTT.

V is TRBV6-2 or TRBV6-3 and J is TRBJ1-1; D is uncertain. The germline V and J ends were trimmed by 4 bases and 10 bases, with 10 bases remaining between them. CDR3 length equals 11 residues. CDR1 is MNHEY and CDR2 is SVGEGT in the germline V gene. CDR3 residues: CASSLEEGAFF. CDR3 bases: TGTGCCAGCAGTTTAGAGGAAGGAGCTTTCTTT.

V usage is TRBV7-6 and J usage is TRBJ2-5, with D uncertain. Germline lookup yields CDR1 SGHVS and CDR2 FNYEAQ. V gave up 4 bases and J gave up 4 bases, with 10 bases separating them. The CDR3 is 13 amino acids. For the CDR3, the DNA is TGTGCCAGCAGCTCCGCTTGGGGAGAGACCCAGTACTTC. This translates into CASSSAWGETQYF. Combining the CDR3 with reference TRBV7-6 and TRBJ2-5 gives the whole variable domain GAGVSQSPRYKVTKRGQDVALRCDPISGHVSLYWYRQALGQGPEFLTYFNYEAQQDKSGLPNDRFSAERPEGSISTLTIQRTEQRDSAMYRCASSSAWGETQYFGPGTRLLVL.

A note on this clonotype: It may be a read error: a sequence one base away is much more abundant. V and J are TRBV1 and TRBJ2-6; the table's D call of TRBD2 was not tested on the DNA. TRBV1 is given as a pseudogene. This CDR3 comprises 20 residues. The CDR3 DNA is TGCACCAGCAGCCAAGTTAGGACTAGCGGGACCAACTCTGGGGCCAACGTCCTGACTTTC. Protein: CTSSQVRTSGTNSGANVLTF.

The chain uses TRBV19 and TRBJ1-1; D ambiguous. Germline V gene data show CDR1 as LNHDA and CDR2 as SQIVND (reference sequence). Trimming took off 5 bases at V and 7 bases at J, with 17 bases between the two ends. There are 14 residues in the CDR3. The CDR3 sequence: CASSLQTVNYEAFF. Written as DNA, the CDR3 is TGTGCCAGTAGTCTCCAGACCGTTAATTATGAAGCTTTCTTT.

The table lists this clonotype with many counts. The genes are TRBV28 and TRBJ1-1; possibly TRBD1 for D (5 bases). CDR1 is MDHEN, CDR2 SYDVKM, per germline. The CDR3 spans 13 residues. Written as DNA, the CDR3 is TGTGCAATCCTCAGGGACGGGGTCACTGAAGCTTTCTTT. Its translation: CAILRDGVTEAFF.

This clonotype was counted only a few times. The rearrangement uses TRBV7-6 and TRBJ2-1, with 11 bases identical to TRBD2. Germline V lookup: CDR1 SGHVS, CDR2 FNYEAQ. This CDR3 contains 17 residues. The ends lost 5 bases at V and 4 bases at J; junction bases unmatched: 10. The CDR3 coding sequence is TGTGCCAGCAGCCCCCGGGTAGCGGGGGGGCATTACAATGAGCAGTTCTTC. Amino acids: CASSPRVAGGHYNEQFF.

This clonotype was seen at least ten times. The CDR3 here is CASSDLSRGTGKNEAFF. For the CDR3, the DNA is TGTGCCAGCAGTGATTTATCACGAGGGACGGGGAAAAATGAAGCTTTCTTT. V and J are TRBV25-1 and TRBJ1-1; D possibly corresponds to TRBD1 (5 bases). V shed 3 bases and J shed 7 bases, with 24 bases lying between them. Germline CDR1 is MGHDK and CDR2 is SYGVNS. The CDR3 has 17 residues.

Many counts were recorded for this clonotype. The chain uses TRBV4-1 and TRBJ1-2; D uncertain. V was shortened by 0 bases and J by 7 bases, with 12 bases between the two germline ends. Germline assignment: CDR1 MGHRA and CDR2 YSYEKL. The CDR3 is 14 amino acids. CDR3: CASSQEWRASGYTF. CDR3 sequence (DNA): TGCGCCAGCAGCCAAGAGTGGAGGGCTTCTGGCTACACCTTC.